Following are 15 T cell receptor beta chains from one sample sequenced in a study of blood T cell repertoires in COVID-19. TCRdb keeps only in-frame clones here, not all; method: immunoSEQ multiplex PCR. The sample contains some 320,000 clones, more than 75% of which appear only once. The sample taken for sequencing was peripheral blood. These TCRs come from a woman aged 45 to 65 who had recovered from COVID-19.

CDR3 region: CASSGRADTEAFF. In DNA, the CDR3 is TGTGCCAGCTCTGGCAGGGCTGACACTGAAGCTTTCTTT. The V and J genes are TRBV6-5 and TRBJ1-1; maybe TRBD1 (5 bases). V lost 8 bases and J 3 bases, leaving 13 bases between the germline ends. The germline gives CDR1 MNHEY, CDR2 SVGAGI. This CDR3 has 13 amino acids.

In DNA, the CDR3 is TGTGCCAGCAGTGAAATGGGTACAGGAGGCTACACCTTC. This encodes CASSEMGTGGYTF. The J gene is TRBJ1-2, the V gene TRBV6-1, with D maybe TRBD1 (5 bases). The CDR3 is 13 amino acids. Germline lookup yields CDR1 MNHNS and CDR2 SASEGT. Trimming pared 2 bases from V and 8 bases from J, leaving 12 bases between.

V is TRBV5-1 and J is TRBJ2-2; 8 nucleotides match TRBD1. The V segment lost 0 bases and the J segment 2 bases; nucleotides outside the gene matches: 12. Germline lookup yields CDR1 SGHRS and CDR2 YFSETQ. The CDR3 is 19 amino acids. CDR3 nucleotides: TGCGCCAGCAGCTTGGTAGCCCGGTGGACAGGGCGAAACACCGGGGAGCTGTTTTTT. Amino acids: CASSLVARWTGRNTGELFF.

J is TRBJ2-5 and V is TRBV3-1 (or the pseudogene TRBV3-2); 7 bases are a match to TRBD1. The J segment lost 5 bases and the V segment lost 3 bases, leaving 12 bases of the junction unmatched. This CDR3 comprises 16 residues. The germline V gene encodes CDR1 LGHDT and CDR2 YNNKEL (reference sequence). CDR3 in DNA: TGTGCCAGCAGCCATCGGACAGGCCGTACCTGGGAGACCCAGTACTTC. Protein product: CASSHRTGRTWETQYF.

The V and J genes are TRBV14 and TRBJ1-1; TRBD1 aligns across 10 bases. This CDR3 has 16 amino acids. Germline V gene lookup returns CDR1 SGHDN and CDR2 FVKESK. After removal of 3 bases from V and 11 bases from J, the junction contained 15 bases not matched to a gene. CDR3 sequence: CASSHFGGRDRGFAFF. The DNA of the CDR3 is TGTGCCAGCAGCCATTTCGGAGGTCGGGACAGGGGATTCGCTTTCTTT.

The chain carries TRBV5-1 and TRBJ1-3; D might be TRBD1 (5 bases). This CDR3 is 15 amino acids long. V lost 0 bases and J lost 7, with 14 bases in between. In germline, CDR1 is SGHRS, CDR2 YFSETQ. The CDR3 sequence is CASSLDGGWGNTIYF. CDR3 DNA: TGCGCCAGCAGCTTGGACGGAGGGTGGGGGAACACCATATATTTT.

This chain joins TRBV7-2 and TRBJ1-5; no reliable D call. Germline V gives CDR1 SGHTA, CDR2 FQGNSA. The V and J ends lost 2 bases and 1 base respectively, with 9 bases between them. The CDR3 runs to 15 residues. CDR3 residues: CASSLTGISNQPQHF. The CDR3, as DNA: TGTGCCAGCAGCTTAACCGGGATCAGCAATCAGCCCCAGCATTTT.

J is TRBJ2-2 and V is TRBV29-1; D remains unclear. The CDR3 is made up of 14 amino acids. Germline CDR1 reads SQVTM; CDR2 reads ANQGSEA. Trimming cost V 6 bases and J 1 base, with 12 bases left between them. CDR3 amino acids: CSVGEYLNTGELFF. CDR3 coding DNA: TGCAGCGTCGGAGAATACTTGAACACCGGGGAGCTGTTTTTT.

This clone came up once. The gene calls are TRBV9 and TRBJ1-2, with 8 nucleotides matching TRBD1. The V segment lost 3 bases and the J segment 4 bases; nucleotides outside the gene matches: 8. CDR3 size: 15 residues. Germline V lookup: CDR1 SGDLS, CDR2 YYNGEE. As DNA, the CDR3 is TGTGCCAGCAGCGGGGCCCAGGGGGCCGGCTATGGCTACACCTTC. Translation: CASSGAQGAGYGYTF.

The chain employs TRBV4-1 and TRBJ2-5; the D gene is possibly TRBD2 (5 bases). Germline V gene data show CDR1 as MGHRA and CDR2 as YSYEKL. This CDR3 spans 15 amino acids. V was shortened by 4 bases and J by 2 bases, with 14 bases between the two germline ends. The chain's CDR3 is CASSPLSGLQETQYF. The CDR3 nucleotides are TGCGCCAGCAGCCCCCTGAGCGGACTTCAAGAGACCCAGTACTTC.

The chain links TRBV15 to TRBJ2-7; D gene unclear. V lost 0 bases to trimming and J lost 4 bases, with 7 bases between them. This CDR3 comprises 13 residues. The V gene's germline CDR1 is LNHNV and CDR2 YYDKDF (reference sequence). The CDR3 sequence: CATSRDLAYEQYF. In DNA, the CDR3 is TGTGCCACCAGCAGAGATCTCGCGTACGAGCAGTACTTC. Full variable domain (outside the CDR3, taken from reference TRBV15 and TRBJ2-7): DAMVIQNPRYQVTQFGKPVTLSCSQTLNHNVMYWYQQKSSQAPKLLFHYYDKDFNNEADTPDNFQSRRPNTSFCFLDIRSPGLGDTAMYLCATSRDLAYEQYFGPGTRLTVT.

The CDR3 region is CASSGWTETSYEQYF. CDR3 nucleotides: TGTGCCAGCAGTGGCTGGACTGAGACCTCCTACGAGCAGTACTTC. V usage is TRBV27 and J usage is TRBJ2-7; TRBD2 might be the D (5 bases). The V gene lost 5 bases and the J gene lost 0 bases, with 14 bases spanning the gap. This CDR3 is built from 15 residues. Germline assignment: CDR1 MNHEY and CDR2 SMNVEV (reference sequence).

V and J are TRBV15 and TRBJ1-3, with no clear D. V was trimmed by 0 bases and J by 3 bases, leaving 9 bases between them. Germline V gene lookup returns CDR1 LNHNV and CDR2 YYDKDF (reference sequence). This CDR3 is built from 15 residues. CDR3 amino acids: CATSRDRYYGNTIYF. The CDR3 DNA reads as TGTGCCACCAGCAGAGATCGTTATTATGGAAACACCATATATTTT.

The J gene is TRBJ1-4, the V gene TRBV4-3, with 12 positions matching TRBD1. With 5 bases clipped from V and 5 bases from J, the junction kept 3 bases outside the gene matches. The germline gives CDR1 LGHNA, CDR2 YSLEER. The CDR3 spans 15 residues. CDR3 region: CASSRDRGLNEKLFF. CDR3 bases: TGCGCCAGCAGCAGGGACAGGGGGCTAAATGAAAAACTGTTTTTT.

Written as DNA, the CDR3 is TGTGCCAGCAGTACCATAGGACAGGGGGTTGACAATGAGCAGTTCTTC. It is translated as CASSTIGQGVDNEQFF. The V call is TRBV28, the J call TRBJ2-1, with 10 bases aligning to TRBD1. CDR1 MDHEN and CDR2 SYDVKM come from the germline V gene. The CDR3 is made up of 16 amino acids. J lost 5 bases, V lost 5 bases, and 9 bases had no gene match.